The 20 T cell receptor beta chains reported below all come from one sample, sequenced in a study of siplizumab effects on memory and regulatory T cells. The protocol was immunoSEQ multiplex PCR, while the TCRdb copy is restricted to in-frame clones and leaves out a portion. The profile shows approximately 120,000 clones, 90% to 95% of them singletons. Sequencing used Tregs sorted from blood. The receptors were gathered from a human donor in good health.

This clone was recorded once. The chain carries TRBV5-1 and TRBJ1-2; D unclear. Deletions cut 0 bases from V and 1 base from J, with 7 bases between. The germline gives CDR1 SGHRS, CDR2 YFSETQ. The CDR3 spans 14 residues. CDR3 sequence (DNA): TGCGCCAGCAGCTTGGCCGTGCTTAACTATGGCTACACCTTC. Its protein product is CASSLAVLNYGYTF.

The V gene is TRBV6-1, the J gene TRBJ2-1, with D perhaps assigned TRBD1 or TRBD2 (5 bases each). Between the trimmed V and J ends, which lost 3 bases and 10 bases, there was a span of 16 bases. CDR3 length: 14 amino acids. Germline CDR1 reads MNHNS; CDR2 reads SASEGT. The CDR3 nucleotides are TGTGCCAGCAGTGAGCGGGCCGCCTGGGGGGAGCAGTTCTTC. This gives the protein CASSERAAWGEQFF.

This chain uses TRBV7-9 with TRBJ1-2; D not certain. V was cut by 2 bases and J by 7 bases, with 8 bases left in between. Germline assignment: CDR1 SEHNR and CDR2 FQNEAQ (reference sequence). This CDR3 spans 12 amino acids. In DNA, the CDR3 is TGTGCCAGCAGCTTACAAGGGTTTGGCTACACCTTC. It is translated as CASSLQGFGYTF. The full variable domain, rest sourced from reference TRBV7-9 and TRBJ1-2, is DTGVSQNPRHKITKRGQNVTFRCDPISEHNRLYWYRQTLGQGPEFLTYFQNEAQLEKSRLLSDRFSAERPKGSFSTLEIQRTEQGDSAMYLCASSLQGFGYTFGSGTRLTVV.

This sequence joins TRBV6-4 and TRBJ2-3; perhaps D is TRBD1 or TRBD2 (5 bases each). Trimming took off 6 bases at V and 4 bases at J, with 11 bases between the two ends. The CDR3 covers 13 residues. The germline V gene has CDR1 MRHNA and CDR2 SNTAGT. CDR3 nucleotide sequence: TGTGCCAGCAGGGGACCTAGCTCAGATACGCAGTATTTT. It specifies CASRGPSSDTQYF.

The chain joins TRBV7-6 to TRBJ1-2; D possibly corresponds to TRBD1 (5 bases). The CDR3 spans 17 residues. The germline V gene has CDR1 SGHVS and CDR2 FNYEAQ. The V end lost 5 bases, the J end lost 0 bases, and 19 bases lay between the germline ends. The CDR3 nucleotides read TGTGCCAGCAGCCCGAGTCGGGGGTACTCAGCTAACTATGGCTACACCTTC. Its protein product is CASSPSRGYSANYGYTF.

This chain joins TRBV5-4 and TRBJ2-7; TRBD1 matches 7 bases. This CDR3 comprises 14 residues. The V and J ends lost 4 bases and 6 bases, in that order; junction bases with no gene match: 10. In germline, CDR1 is SGHNT, CDR2 YYREEE (reference sequence). CDR3 nucleotide sequence: TGTGCCAGCAGCCCGGACAGGTCCTTACTCGAGCAGTACTTC. As protein: CASSPDRSLLEQYF.

The rearrangement links TRBV5-1 to TRBJ2-2, with 7 bases matching TRBD1. V lost 2 bases, J lost 4 bases, and 8 bases stayed unmatched. Germline values: CDR1 SGHRS, CDR2 YFSETQ. CDR3 length equals 16 residues. CDR3 DNA sequence: TGCGCCAGCAGCTTTCCCCCAGGGGGTAGCACCGGGGAGCTGTTTTTT. It is translated as CASSFPPGGSTGELFF. The full variable domain, with the rest looked up from reference TRBV5-1 and TRBJ2-2, is KAGVTQTPRYLIKTRGQQVTLSCSPISGHRSVSWYQQTPGQGLQFLFEYFSETQRNKGNFPGRFSGRQFSNSRSEMNVSTLELGDSALYLCASSFPPGGSTGELFFGEGSRLTVL.

The chain uses TRBV19 and TRBJ2-2, with D possibly TRBD2 on 6 matching bases. The CDR3 covers 18 residues. Between the trimmed V and J ends, which lost 6 bases and 3 bases, there was a span of 23 bases. From germline, CDR1 is LNHDA and CDR2 SQIVND (reference sequence). The CDR3 DNA sequence: TGTGCCAGTAGCAGCTACCGGGACTCCCTGGCCTACACCGGGGAGCTGTTTTTT. Its protein product is CASSSYRDSLAYTGELFF.

The gene calls are TRBV6-5 and TRBJ2-3; D may be TRBD2 (5 bases). Trimming shortened V by 6 bases and J by 3 bases, and 13 bases separated the two germline ends. Germline V CDR1 and CDR2: MNHEY, SVGAGI. This CDR3 contains 14 residues. The CDR3 reads CASSQRDSTDTQYF. The CDR3 coding sequence is TGTGCCAGCAGCCAACGGGATTCAACAGATACGCAGTATTTT.

The chain combines TRBV13 with TRBJ1-1, with 7 bases identical to TRBD1. The V gene's germline CDR1 is PRHDT and CDR2 FYEKMQ (reference sequence). V shed 7 bases and J 1 base; nucleotides not matched to a gene: 6. The CDR3 extends over 14 amino acids. CDR3 nucleotide sequence: TGTGCCAGCATCCTCCGGGACAGGAACACTGAAGCTTTCTTT. It is translated as CASILRDRNTEAFF.

A single count supports this clone. The chain combines TRBV12-5 with TRBJ1-4; 9 nucleotides align to TRBD1. CDR1 LGHNT and CDR2 FRNRAP come from the germline V gene. The CDR3 contains 15 residues. V was pared by 4 bases and J by 5 bases, with 5 bases of the junction left unmatched. The CDR3 region is CASGSGQGGNEKLFF. The CDR3 nucleotides read TGTGCTAGTGGTTCGGGACAGGGAGGGAATGAAAAACTGTTTTTT.

The chain couples TRBV7-9 to TRBJ1-1; D ambiguous. CDR3 size: 13 residues. Germline CDR1 reads SEHNR; CDR2 reads FQNEAQ (reference sequence). V was trimmed by 3 bases and J by 4 bases, leaving 9 bases between them. The chain's CDR3 is CASSFALSTEAFF. CDR3 bases: TGTGCCAGCAGCTTTGCCTTGAGCACTGAAGCTTTCTTT.

The chain couples TRBV29-1 to TRBJ2-7, with 7 positions matching TRBD1. V shed 4 bases and J 1 base; nucleotides not matched to a gene: 4. CDR1 is SQVTM and CDR2 is ANQGSEA in the germline V gene. The CDR3 is made up of 13 amino acids. The CDR3, as DNA: TGCAGCGTTGCGGGACAGCTATCCTACGAGCAGTACTTC. The encoded protein is CSVAGQLSYEQYF.

The chain uses TRBV5-1 and TRBJ1-1, with D uncertain. Trimming left V 5 bases short and J 7 bases short, with 12 bases between. The germline CDR1 and CDR2 sequences are SGHRS and YFSETQ. The CDR3 has 12 amino acids. The CDR3 DNA is TGCGCCAGCAGAGCTGGGGTGAATGAAGCTTTCTTT. Encoded protein: CASRAGVNEAFF.

The chain links TRBV27 to TRBJ2-3; 7 bases are shared with TRBD2. The J segment lost 4 bases and the V segment lost 4 bases, leaving 8 bases of the junction unmatched. There are 15 residues in the CDR3. The germline gives CDR1 MNHEY, CDR2 SMNVEV (reference sequence). CDR3 sequence (DNA): TGTGCCAGCAGTTGGGGAGGACTAGTCCCAGATACGCAGTATTTT. Translated: CASSWGGLVPDTQYF.

The sample holds one count of this clone. The chain joins TRBV19 to TRBJ2-2; D is undetermined. Between the trimmed V and J ends, which lost 3 bases and 7 bases, there was a span of 6 bases. The CDR3 is made up of 12 amino acids. CDR1 is LNHDA, CDR2 SQIVND, per germline (reference sequence). The CDR3 DNA is TGTGCCAGTAGTATTGCGGTCGGGGAGCTGTTTTTT. Protein product: CASSIAVGELFF.

The rearrangement links TRBV18 to TRBJ1-3; no definite D call. Per the germline V gene, CDR1 is KGHSH and CDR2 is LQKENI. CDR3 length: 16 amino acids. V dropped 6 bases and J dropped 0 bases, with 15 bases sitting between them. CDR3 amino acids: CASSVGGEISGNTIYF. The CDR3 nucleotides are TGTGCCAGCTCCGTGGGAGGCGAAATCTCTGGAAACACCATATATTTT.

The V gene is TRBV6-4, the J gene TRBJ2-3, with 8 bases lining up with TRBD2. This CDR3 is 15 amino acids long. J lost 4 bases, V lost 4 bases, and 7 bases had no gene match. The germline V gene has CDR1 MRHNA and CDR2 SNTAGT. The CDR3 sequence: CASSASGSSPDTQYF. The CDR3 region has the DNA TGTGCCAGCAGTGCTAGCGGGTCCTCCCCAGATACGCAGTATTTT.

The J gene is TRBJ2-1, the V gene TRBV7-2; 9 bases line up with TRBD1. CDR1 is SGHTA, CDR2 FQGNSA, per germline. V gave up 5 bases and J gave up 9 bases; unmatched junction bases: 5. There are 13 residues in the CDR3. The CDR3 sequence is CASSPQGAGEQFF. DNA of the CDR3: TGTGCCAGCAGCCCACAGGGGGCTGGTGAGCAGTTCTTC.

The chain is built from TRBV6-5 and TRBJ1-2; D unresolved. The V end was cut by 6 bases, the J end by 2 bases, with 7 bases between. The germline V gene has CDR1 MNHEY and CDR2 SVGAGI. The CDR3 sequence is 12 residues long. The CDR3 reads CASRYKNYGYTF. CDR3 bases: TGTGCCAGCAGGTACAAGAACTATGGCTACACCTTC.